This TCR beta chain was sequenced during a study of OX40 agonist ivuxolimab in advanced cancers. Germline lookup yields CDR1 SGHRS and CDR2 YFSETQ. Trimming stripped 2 bases from V and 4 bases from J, with 12 bases between. The length of the CDR3 is 14 residues. The table came from immunoSEQ multiplex PCR; TCRdb's copy has only in-frame clones and leaves some out. The sample yields 100,000 or so clones, roughly 90% seen once. This receptor was obtained from an adult with an advanced solid tumor such as melanoma, head and neck, liver or kidney cancer. The genes are TRBV5-1 and TRBJ1-2; D is possibly TRBD1 (5 bases). The sample in question was CD4+ or CD8+ T cells sorted from blood, obtained in a trial of the OX40 agonist ivuxolimab. CDR3 in amino acids: CASSFGDPVYGYTF. The CDR3 coding sequence is TGCGCCAGCAGCTTTGGGGACCCGGTCTATGGCTACACCTTC.